This T cell receptor (beta chain) was documented in a study of cytomegalovirus exposure and HLA in healthy donors. Study-wide points: The study put some 150 TCR beta chains on its list as cytomegalovirus-associated.

Sequencing used immunoSEQ multiplex PCR; TCRdb keeps in-frame clones, though not all of them. The table lists around 170,000 clones, about 85% of them singletons. On this clone: Its target is unknown.

Per germline, CDR1 MDHEN and CDR2 SYDVKM. This CDR3 has 14 residues. Trimming at V came to 5 bases and at J to 7 bases, leaving 6 bases not matched to a gene. The sequencing input was PBMCs. This TCR derives from a young man in good health and CMV-seropositive. V gene TRBV28 combines with J gene TRBJ1-4; 8 bases are a match to TRBD1. CDR3 nucleotides: TGTGCCAGCAGTCCCGGACAGGGCCCTGAAAAACTGTTTTTT. It is translated as CASSPGQGPEKLFF.